Described below is a single T cell receptor beta chain sequence and its context. These data come from a study of cytomegalovirus exposure and HLA in healthy donors. With 60 Vbeta and 13 Jbeta primers, the PCR was carried out. Repertoires were generated with immunoSEQ multiplex PCR, while TCRdb's copy carries only in-frame clones and drops some. The listing contains under 70,000 clones. Germline CDR1 SGHDT, CDR2 YYEEEE. V was cut by 0 bases and J by 7 bases, with 19 bases left in between. CDR3 length: 16 amino acids. The sample consisted of PBMCs. This chain links TRBV5-6 with TRBJ1-2, with a weak D call TRBD1 (5 bases). The clonotype was recovered from a female donor in good health and CMV-seropositive. The CDR3 sequence: CASSLGLEAGSGGYTF. The CDR3 region has the DNA TGTGCCAGCAGCTTGGGGCTCGAGGCAGGGTCGGGTGGCTACACCTTC.